This TCR beta chain derives from a study of CD8+CD57+ T cells in acquired aplastic anemia. Study-level background: The sorted CD4+ and CD8+ cells yielded an average approximately 3.2 ug of DNA. Findings of the study overall: The same twenty-nine CD8+ CDR3 sequences occurred in patients and in controls.

Selection for sequencing was limited to patients who had shown CD8+CD57+ cell expansion by flow cytometry. Profiling that covered TCR beta VDJ and CDR3 relied on genomic DNA as its template. Using its own MiXCR run on the reads, TCRdb lists one record per CDR3 protein. The sample includes about 160,000 distinct CDR3 sequences, 45% to 55% of them seen just once. Trimming removed 6 bases from V and 0 bases from J, with 15 bases in between. The CDR3 spans 16 residues. About this clonotype: What it binds is not known.

This rearrangement joins TRBV12-3 or TRBV12-4 to TRBJ2-4; no clear D gene. Sequencing input: sorted CD4+, CD8+, or CD8+CD57+ T cells (not recorded which) from PBMCs. The receptor was derived from a human donor with aplastic anemia. The CDR3 protein is CASRPRRALAKNIQYF. CDR3 sequence (DNA): TGTGCCAGCAGACCTCGTAGGGCTCTAGCCAAAAACATTCAGTACTTC.